This T cell receptor (beta chain) comes out of a study of PD-L1 blockade in urothelial cancer. Study details: At 6 weeks and at 3 weeks (second dose) after treatment start, blood was analyzed.

As to time point: peripheral blood 6 weeks after treatment start. Germline lookup yields CDR1 MDHEN and CDR2 SYDVKM. This CDR3 comprises 12 residues. Trimming cost V 6 bases and J 8 bases, with 13 bases left between them. Libraries were prepared by immunoSEQ multiplex PCR; TCRdb keeps only in-frame clonotypes and omits some of them. The sample has some 120,000 clones; around 88% are singletons. J is TRBJ1-1 and V is TRBV28; the D is unclear. This specimen consisted of PBMCs, obtained around atezolizumab (anti-PD-L1) treatment. The TCR was taken from a man between 60 and 70 years old with urothelial cancer. In DNA form, the CDR3 reads TGTGCCAGCAGCTCCCGGGGAGAAGAAGCTTTCTTT. Protein: CASSSRGEEAFF.